Presented here are 8 T cell receptor beta chains from one specimen sequenced in a study of blood T cell repertoires in COVID-19. The table came from immunoSEQ multiplex PCR; TCRdb's copy has only in-frame clones and leaves some out. The table lists 260,000 or so clones, approximately 86% of them singletons. The material sequenced was peripheral blood. The receptors stem from a man between 18 and 35 years old with active or convalescent COVID-19.

The chain is built from TRBV6-2 or TRBV6-3 and TRBJ1-5; 7 bases line up with TRBD1. CDR3 length equals 13 residues. CDR1 MNHEY and CDR2 SVGEGT come from the germline V gene. J lost 6 bases, V lost 3 bases, and 2 bases had no gene match. CDR3 amino acids: CASSYTGVQPQHF. In DNA, the CDR3 is TGTGCCAGCAGTTATACAGGGGTTCAGCCCCAGCATTTT.

This clone came up a few times. The chain is built from TRBV5-1 and TRBJ1-1; tentatively, D is TRBD1 (6 bases). The V end lost 3 bases, the J end lost 0 bases, and 12 bases lay between the germline ends. Germline-derived CDR1 and CDR2 are SGHRS and YFSETQ. CDR3 length equals 15 residues. The DNA for the CDR3 is TGCGCCAGCAGCTCCGAACAGGGCATGAACACTGAAGCTTTCTTT. Translated: CASSSEQGMNTEAFF. The full variable domain, rest sourced from reference TRBV5-1 and TRBJ1-1, is KAGVTQTPRYLIKTRGQQVTLSCSPISGHRSVSWYQQTPGQGLQFLFEYFSETQRNKGNFPGRFSGRQFSNSRSEMNVSTLELGDSALYLCASSSEQGMNTEAFFGQGTRLTVV.

This chain connects TRBV11-2 to TRBJ2-7, with 9 bases identical to TRBD1. The CDR3 is made up of 11 amino acids. Germline-derived CDR1 and CDR2 are SGHAT and FQNNGV. V shed 5 bases, J shed 13 bases, and the junction held 6 bases outside the gene matches. The CDR3 DNA is TGTGCCAGCAGCGCTCCGGGACAGGGTTACTTC. Translating it yields CASSAPGQGYF.

The V and J genes are TRBV6-5 and TRBJ2-2; 8 nucleotides align to TRBD1. The ends lost 10 bases at V and 4 bases at J; junction bases unmatched: 8. The CDR3 is made up of 14 amino acids. Germline values: CDR1 MNHEY, CDR2 SVGAGI. This CDR3 is CATGTGSATGELFF. CDR3 coding DNA: TGTGCCACCGGGACAGGTTCCGCCACCGGGGAGCTGTTTTTT.

DNA of the CDR3: TGTGCCAGCAGCCAGACCGGGACAGGGTCTGCCTATGGCTACACCTTC. Amino acids: CASSQTGTGSAYGYTF. V is TRBV3-1 (or the pseudogene TRBV3-2) and J is TRBJ1-2; 9 bases align to TRBD1. The CDR3 extends over 16 amino acids. The trim removed 3 bases at V and 4 bases at J, leaving 9 bases unmatched. Germline CDR1 reads LGHDT; CDR2 reads YNNKEL (reference sequence).

In the case of this clone: The sample contains more than one DNA sequence encoding this CDR3. The V gene is TRBV6-7, the J gene TRBJ1-5; TRBD1 might be the D (6 bases). TRBV6-7 is an open reading frame, and its role is uncertain. Deletions cut 5 bases from V and 4 bases from J, with 15 bases between. The CDR3 sequence is 15 residues long. As DNA, the CDR3 is TGTGCCAGCAGTCCTCAGGGGATTAGTAATCAGCCCCAGCATTTT. It encodes CASSPQGISNQPQHF.

CDR3 sequence reads: CASSLGHSSYEQYF. CDR3 DNA sequence: TGTGCCAGCAGCTTGGGGCACAGCTCCTACGAGCAGTACTTC. The V gene is TRBV5-8, the J gene TRBJ2-7; D not certain. V shed 0 bases and J shed 0 bases, with 7 bases lying between them. The germline V gene encodes CDR1 SGHTS and CDR2 YDEGEE. The CDR3 loop spans 14 amino acids. The whole variable domain, remainder taken from reference TRBV5-8 and TRBJ2-7, is EAGVTQSPTHLIKTRGQQATLRCSPISGHTSVYWYQQALGLGLQFLLWYDEGEERNRGNFPPRFSGRQFPNYSSELNVNALELEDSALYLCASSLGHSSYEQYFGPGTRLTVT.

The V and J genes are TRBV23-1 and TRBJ1-1, with D possibly matching TRBD1 (5 bases). TRBV23-1 is known as an ORF, though its function is uncertain. The CDR3 length is 14 residues. Trimming took 6 bases from V and 1 from J, leaving 12 bases between them. CDR3 in amino acids: CASSREGANTEAFF. CDR3 coding DNA: TGCGCCAGCAGCAGGGAGGGAGCGAACACTGAAGCTTTCTTT.